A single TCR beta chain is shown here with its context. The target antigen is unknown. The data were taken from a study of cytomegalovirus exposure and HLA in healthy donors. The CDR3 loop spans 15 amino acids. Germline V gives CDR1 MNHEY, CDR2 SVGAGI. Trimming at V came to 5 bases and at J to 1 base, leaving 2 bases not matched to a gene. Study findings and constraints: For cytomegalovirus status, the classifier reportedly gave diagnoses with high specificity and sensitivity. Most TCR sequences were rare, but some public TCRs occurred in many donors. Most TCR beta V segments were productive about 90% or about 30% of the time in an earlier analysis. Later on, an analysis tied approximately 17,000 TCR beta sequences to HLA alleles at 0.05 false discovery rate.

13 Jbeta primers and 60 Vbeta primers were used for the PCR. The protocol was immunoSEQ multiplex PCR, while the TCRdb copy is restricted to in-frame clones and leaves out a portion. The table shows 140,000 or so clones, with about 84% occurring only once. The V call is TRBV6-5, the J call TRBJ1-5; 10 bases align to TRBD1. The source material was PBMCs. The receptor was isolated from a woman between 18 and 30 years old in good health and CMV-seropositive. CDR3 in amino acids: CASSRQGASNQPQHF. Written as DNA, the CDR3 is TGTGCCAGCAGTCGACAGGGGGCGAGCAATCAGCCCCAGCATTTT.